Reported below is one T cell receptor (beta chain). The antigen remains undetermined. The time point denotes: week 47, end of study. Each dose of the vaccine consisted of 300 ug of mutant IDH1 20-mer peptide, with topical imiquimod. The entry originates in a study of a mutant IDH1 vaccine in newly diagnosed glioma. At the level of the study: Either 4-6 weeks after radiotherapy alone or alongside temozolomide, vaccination was begun. Previous care, which was radiotherapy, temozolomide, or both, most often involved both. Notes on the study in general: Patients showed vaccine-induced immune responses at a rate of approximately 92%.

Germline V gene data show CDR1 as SGHTA and CDR2 as FQGNSA. CDR3 length equals 15 residues. The ends were cut back, 4 bases at V and 1 base at J, with 13 bases in the middle. Sequencing used immunoSEQ multiplex PCR; TCRdb keeps in-frame clones, though not all of them. The table shows 24,000 or so clones, with roughly 80% occurring only once. The TCR comes from a man aged 40-49 years with glioma. Sequencing used PBMCs, obtained from a glioma patient whose treatment included an IDH1 peptide vaccine. The rearrangement joins TRBV7-2 to TRBJ1-1; tentatively, D is TRBD1 (6 bases). CDR3 amino acids: CASSSQGFANTEAFF. CDR3 coding DNA: TGTGCCAGCAGCTCGCAGGGGTTCGCGAACACTGAAGCTTTCTTT. Full variable domain (missing parts from reference TRBV7-2 and TRBJ1-1): GAGVSQSPSNKVTEKGKDVELRCDPISGHTALYWYRQSLGQGLEFLIYFQGNSAPDKSGLPSDRFSAERTGGSVSTLTIQRTQQEDSAVYLCASSSQGFANTEAFFGQGTRLTVV.